These 30 T cell receptor beta chains share one sample of origin, sequenced in a study of human T cells and chemical hapten exposure. TCRdb independently ran MiXCR on the RACE reads; one entry per CDR3 protein. The repertoire holds over 35,000 distinct CDR3 sequences, with about 13% as singletons. As to time point: patch test 3, about 24 weeks after DPC sensitization. The treatment is: therapeutic diphenylcyclopropenone sensitization with weekly scalp DPC. Unfractionated whole blood was the source of the extracted total RNA. This specimen consisted of whole blood, obtained in connection with sensitization to the hapten diphenylcyclopropenone (DPC). Receptors originate from a woman in her forties with alopecia areata. Some clones in this sample may be carry-over from other donors' samples.

The chain couples TRBV20-1 to TRBJ2-7; D is ambiguous. The CDR3 runs to 15 residues. V was shortened by 3 bases and J by 4 bases, with 19 bases between the two germline ends. CDR1 DFQATT and CDR2 SNEGSKA come from the germline V gene (reference sequence). CDR3 loop: CSASPLLSEIYEQYF. The DNA of the CDR3 is TGCAGTGCTAGCCCCCTGTTGTCAGAAATATACGAGCAGTACTTC.

This clonotype was counted ten times or more. The chain couples TRBV7-2 to TRBJ1-3; D not resolved. Germline CDR1 is SGHTA and CDR2 is FQGNSA. The CDR3 has 11 amino acids. V lost 4 bases to trimming and J lost 5 bases, with 3 bases between them. The CDR3 spells CASSWRNTIYF. The CDR3 DNA sequence: TGTGCCAGCAGCTGGCGAAACACCATATATTTT.

J is TRBJ2-7 and V is TRBV20-1, with TRBD1 identical over 12 bases. There are 13 residues in the CDR3. J was trimmed by 7 bases and V by 5 bases; bases with no gene match: 6. The germline V gene has CDR1 DFQATT and CDR2 SNEGSKA (reference sequence). The CDR3, as DNA: TGCAGTGCTTCGGGACAGGGGGCGCGTGAGCAGTACTTC. It is translated as CSASGQGAREQYF.

This clonotype has at least ten counts. This chain uses TRBV7-9 with TRBJ1-2; D is uncertain. CDR1 and CDR2 from the germline V gene are SEHNR and FQNEAQ (reference sequence). CDR3 length equals 15 residues. V lost 3 bases and J 4 bases, leaving 15 bases between the germline ends. The CDR3 coding sequence is TGTGCCAGCAGCTTGGGCAGCCAACACCTCTATGGCTACACCTTC. It specifies CASSLGSQHLYGYTF. Looking up the rest from reference TRBV7-9 and TRBJ1-2 gives the full variable domain: DTGVSQNPRHKITKRGQNVTFRCDPISEHNRLYWYRQTLGQGPEFLTYFQNEAQLEKSRLLSDRFSAERPKGSFSTLEIQRTEQGDSAMYLCASSLGSQHLYGYTFGSGTRLTVV.

This clonotype appeared many times. This chain uses TRBV21-1 with TRBJ1-1. TRBV21-1 is labeled a pseudogene. The CDR3 consists of 10 residues. This CDR3 is CARRRTEAFF. The CDR3 DNA reads TGTGCCAGACGTAGGACTGAAGCTTTCTTT.

The chain uses TRBV10-3 and TRBJ2-1; 7 nucleotides align to TRBD1. The CDR3 is 14 residues long. Germline CDR1 ENHRY, CDR2 SYGVKD. Germline trimming cut 8 bases from V and 8 bases from J; bases unmatched to any gene: 12. This chain's CDR3 is CAIHAQGSDDEQFF. CDR3 nucleotide sequence: TGTGCCATCCACGCACAGGGGAGTGACGATGAGCAGTTCTTC.

Only a few counts were recorded for this clonotype. The chain links TRBV28 to TRBJ1-5; unclear D gene. Germline V CDR1 and CDR2: MDHEN, SYDVKM. The germline V and J ends were trimmed by 5 bases and 2 bases, with 10 bases remaining between them. The length of the CDR3 is 14 residues. The CDR3 coding sequence is TGTGCCAGCAGTCGCGGTGGCGGCAATCAGCCCCAGCATTTT. This translates into CASSRGGGNQPQHF.

This clonotype was observed a handful of times. The chain combines TRBV18 with TRBJ1-3, with D possibly matching TRBD1 (5 bases). CDR1 and CDR2 from the germline V gene are KGHSH and LQKENI. The CDR3 has 17 amino acids. Trimming left V 3 bases short and J 3 bases short, with 18 bases between. CDR3 in amino acids: CASSPRTPLEDGNTIYF. In DNA, the CDR3 is TGTGCCAGCTCACCCAGGACACCCCTCGAAGATGGAAACACCATATATTTT. Combining the CDR3 with reference TRBV18 and TRBJ1-3 gives the whole variable domain NAGVMQNPRHLVRRRGQEARLRCSPMKGHSHVYWYRQLPEEGLKFMVYLQKENIIDESGMPKERFSAEFPKEGPSILRIQQVVRGDSAAYFCASSPRTPLEDGNTIYFGEGSWLTVV.

This clonotype was recorded a few times. The chain combines TRBV30 with TRBJ2-1; TRBD2 aligns across 10 bases. This CDR3 has 13 amino acids. J was trimmed by 8 bases and V by 2 bases; bases with no gene match: 3. From germline, CDR1 is GTSNPN and CDR2 SVGIG (reference sequence). Here the CDR3 reads CAWSNLAGDEQFF. CDR3 DNA sequence: TGTGCCTGGAGTAACCTAGCGGGGGATGAGCAGTTCTTC.

This clonotype showed up many times. The V gene is TRBV10-2, the J gene TRBJ2-5; D is ambiguous. This CDR3 contains 12 residues. V was pared by 4 bases and J by 1 base, with 4 bases between. CDR1 and CDR2 (germline): WSHSY, SAAADI. The CDR3 spells CASSVSQETQYF. CDR3 coding DNA: TGCGCCAGCAGTGTCAGCCAAGAGACCCAGTACTTC.

Many counts were recorded for this clonotype. The chain joins TRBV7-2 to TRBJ2-7; 10 bases map to TRBD2. CDR3 length equals 16 residues. The junction had 10 bases not matched to a gene; V was cut back by 4 bases and J by 4 bases. The germline CDR1 and CDR2 sequences are SGHTA and FQGNSA. Here the CDR3 reads CASSSLSSGGGYEQYF. Here the CDR3 DNA reads TGTGCCAGCAGCTCGCTATCTAGCGGGGGAGGTTACGAGCAGTACTTC. The complete variable domain, with remaining parts taken from reference TRBV7-2 and TRBJ2-7, reads GAGVSQSPSNKVTEKGKDVELRCDPISGHTALYWYRQSLGQGLEFLIYFQGNSAPDKSGLPSDRFSAERTGGSVSTLTIQRTQQEDSAVYLCASSSLSSGGGYEQYFGPGTRLTVT.

The rearrangement joins TRBV2 to TRBJ2-1; D might be TRBD2 (5 bases). Germline V gene data show CDR1 as SNHLY and CDR2 as FYNNEI. V gave up 4 bases and J gave up 2 bases, with 18 bases separating them. The CDR3 is made up of 17 amino acids. The CDR3 coding sequence is TGTGCCAGCAGTGCCCGATCTGGTGGAGCGGCCTACAATGAGCAGTTCTTC. Translating it yields CASSARSGGAAYNEQFF.

This clonotype was seen repeatedly, ten times or more. This rearrangement joins TRBV3-1 to TRBJ2-7; D tentatively fits TRBD1 or TRBD2 (6 bases each). Trimming took off 4 bases at V and 7 bases at J, with 14 bases between the two ends. The CDR3 contains 13 residues. CDR1 and CDR2 from the germline V gene are LGHDT and YNNKEL (reference sequence). The CDR3 DNA is TGTGCCAGCAGCCTTTCGGGGGCGGGTGAGCAGTACTTC. It specifies CASSLSGAGEQYF.

This clonotype has only a few counts. V usage is TRBV7-9 and J usage is TRBJ2-3; D uncertain. The CDR3 contains 11 residues. V lost 2 bases to trimming and J lost 5 bases, with 2 bases between them. Germline V CDR1 and CDR2: SEHNR, FQNEAQ (reference sequence). CDR3 residues: CASSLIDTQYF. The DNA for the CDR3 is TGTGCCAGCAGCTTAATAGATACGCAGTATTTT. The variable domain in full, completed from reference TRBV7-9 and TRBJ2-3, reads DTGVSQNPRHKITKRGQNVTFRCDPISEHNRLYWYRQTLGQGPEFLTYFQNEAQLEKSRLLSDRFSAERPKGSFSTLEIQRTEQGDSAMYLCASSLIDTQYFGPGTRLTVL.

This sequence joins TRBV7-9 and TRBJ2-7; the D is unclear. This CDR3 is built from 14 residues. From germline, CDR1 is SEHNR and CDR2 FQNEAQ (reference sequence). The V gene lost 8 bases and the J gene lost 0 bases, with 14 bases spanning the gap. The CDR3 sequence: CASRPDHFSYEQYF. CDR3 sequence (DNA): TGTGCCAGCCGACCGGACCATTTCTCCTACGAGCAGTACTTC.

At least ten counts were recorded for this clonotype. The chain recombines TRBV29-1 with TRBJ2-7; the D gene is possibly TRBD2 (5 bases). V lost 6 bases and J lost 6, with 21 bases in between. This CDR3 is built from 14 residues. Germline V gene lookup returns CDR1 SQVTM and CDR2 ANQGSEA. CDR3 protein: CSVNEAGVEGEQYF. CDR3 nucleotide sequence: TGCAGCGTGAATGAAGCCGGGGTCGAGGGCGAGCAGTACTTC.

This clonotype showed up many times. This chain links TRBV29-1 with TRBJ2-7, with D possibly being TRBD1 (5 bases). CDR1 is SQVTM and CDR2 is ANQGSEA in the germline V gene. The CDR3 totals 13 residues. Trimming removed 4 bases from V and 0 bases from J, with 10 bases in between. The chain's CDR3 is CSVGQQSSYEQYF. The CDR3 bases are TGCAGCGTTGGACAGCAAAGCTCCTACGAGCAGTACTTC.

This clonotype occurred a few times. The chain uses TRBV18 and TRBJ2-1; TRBD2 matches at 11 bases. Germline CDR1 is KGHSH and CDR2 is LQKENI. There are 16 residues in the CDR3. With 0 bases clipped from V and 4 bases from J, the junction kept 2 bases outside the gene matches. CDR3 sequence: CASSPPTSGMYNEQFF. The DNA of the CDR3 is TGTGCCAGCTCACCACCGACTAGCGGGATGTACAATGAGCAGTTCTTC.

By proportion, this clonotype is medium-sized (0.01 to 0.1%). The V call is TRBV6-4, the J call TRBJ2-1, with D possibly TRBD2 on 6 matching bases. V was cut by 3 bases and J by 8 bases, with 11 bases left in between. This CDR3 has 13 amino acids. Germline assignment: CDR1 MRHNA and CDR2 SNTAGT. The DNA for the CDR3 is TGTGCCAGCAGTGAGCGGGATTTTGATGAGCAGTTCTTC. This translates into CASSERDFDEQFF.

In this sample, this clonotype turned up a few times. The chain is built from TRBV10-3 and TRBJ2-1; D gene unclear. The germline gives CDR1 ENHRY, CDR2 SYGVKD. This CDR3 spans 13 amino acids. Trimming stripped 10 bases from V and 8 bases from J, with 18 bases between. The DNA for the CDR3 is TGTGCCACCCGCGAGGCAATGGTCGATGAGCAGTTCTTC. Protein sequence: CATREAMVDEQFF.

This chain connects TRBV5-6 to TRBJ1-5, with unresolved D. The CDR3 sequence is 15 residues long. The germline V gene encodes CDR1 SGHDT and CDR2 YYEEEE. Trimming took off 4 bases at V and 1 base at J, with 12 bases between the two ends. CDR3 residues: CASSTASGSNQPQHF. The CDR3 DNA follows: TGTGCCAGCAGCACAGCATCCGGGAGCAATCAGCCCCAGCATTTT.

The chain has TRBV29-1 and TRBJ2-1, with D tentatively TRBD1 or TRBD2 (5 bases each). V was clipped by 4 bases and J by 4 bases, with 20 bases between them. CDR1 is SQVTM, CDR2 ANQGSEA, per germline. This CDR3 comprises 16 residues. CDR3 nucleotides: TGCAGCGTTGTGAGGGGCGTGGAGCGGACGTACAATGAGCAGTTCTTC. Translated, it gives CSVVRGVERTYNEQFF.

This clonotype has just a few counts. The rearrangement joins TRBV29-1 to TRBJ2-7; D is uncertain. V was pared by 4 bases and J by 2 bases, with 12 bases between. Germline lookup yields CDR1 SQVTM and CDR2 ANQGSEA. The CDR3 runs to 13 residues. DNA of the CDR3: TGCAGCGTTGGGACGGAGACTGCCTACGAGCAGTACTTC. Amino acids: CSVGTETAYEQYF.

This clonotype was recorded at least ten times. The chain is built from TRBV10-3 and TRBJ1-4; a possible D gene is TRBD1 (5 bases). The germline V gene has CDR1 ENHRY and CDR2 SYGVKD. The ends were cut back, 0 bases at V and 11 bases at J, with 10 bases in the middle. The CDR3 has 13 residues. CDR3 sequence (DNA): TGTGCCATCAGTGAGTCACTAGGGGCTAAACTGTTTTTT. Translating gives CAISESLGAKLFF.

This clonotype came up many times. The chain combines TRBV28 with TRBJ1-5, with no clear D. With 7 bases removed from V and 2 bases from J, the gap between germline ends came to 6 bases. CDR1 MDHEN and CDR2 SYDVKM come from the germline V gene. This CDR3 has 12 residues. The CDR3 DNA sequence: TGTGCCAGCATTGCGGGCAATCAGCCCCAGCATTTT. It specifies CASIAGNQPQHF.

The table lists this clonotype with many counts. The CDR3 DNA follows: TGTGCCAGCAGCCGATCTACAGGGGGCGGTTACGAGCAGTACTTC. This translates into CASSRSTGGGYEQYF. V and J are TRBV3-1 and TRBJ2-7, with 9 bases identical to TRBD1. Trimming took 4 bases from V and 4 from J; bases not matched to a gene: 8. This CDR3 is built from 15 residues. Per the germline V gene, CDR1 is LGHDT and CDR2 is YNNKEL (reference sequence).

The rearrangement joins TRBV14 to TRBJ2-3; D gene unclear. The CDR3 has 13 amino acids. Germline V gene sequence: CDR1 SGHDN, CDR2 FVKESK. V lost 0 bases and J lost 5, with 6 bases in between. CDR3 sequence (DNA): TGTGCCAGCAGCCAAGATCGGCGAGATACGCAGTATTTT. Its translation: CASSQDRRDTQYF.

V is TRBV5-5 and J is TRBJ1-4; D is unresolved. CDR1 is SGHKS and CDR2 is YYEKEE in the germline V gene (reference sequence). The CDR3 totals 16 residues. Trimming cost V 4 bases and J 3 bases, with 16 bases left between them. This CDR3 is CASSQSFGLSNEKLFF. CDR3 in DNA: TGTGCCAGCAGCCAAAGTTTCGGGTTATCTAATGAAAAACTGTTTTTT.

This clonotype was seen ten or more times. The chain employs TRBV7-2 and TRBJ1-2; no clear D. The CDR3 consists of 12 residues. Germline V gene lookup returns CDR1 SGHTA and CDR2 FQGNSA. The V end lost 2 bases, the J end lost 5 bases, and 6 bases lay between the germline ends. The CDR3 DNA is TGTGCCAGCAGCTTATACCCTTATGGCTACACCTTC. Translated: CASSLYPYGYTF.

The chain uses TRBV20-1 and TRBJ2-7; D is uncertain. The CDR3 spans 10 residues. Germline V gene lookup returns CDR1 DFQATT and CDR2 SNEGSKA (reference sequence). V lost 3 bases and J 6 bases, leaving 6 bases between the germline ends. CDR3 nucleotides: TGCAGTGCTAGCGCAAGCGAGCAGTACTTC. Translation gives CSASASEQYF.